This T cell receptor beta chain was sequenced during a study of blood T cell repertoires in COVID-19. Study-wide context: Whether acute or convalescent, the COVID-19 samples came from the United States, Italy and Spain.

Only a few counts were recorded for this clone. Assay used: immunoSEQ multiplex PCR; TCRdb lists only in-frame clones, some missing. The sample contains about 230,000 clones, 75% to 85% of which appear only once. Germline V gene sequence: CDR1 SGHKS, CDR2 YYEKEE (reference sequence). Trimming left V 5 bases short and J 10 bases short, with 19 bases between. The CDR3 consists of 15 residues. This chain uses TRBV5-5 with TRBJ1-6; TRBD1 might be the D (6 bases). The material sequenced was peripheral blood. This TCR came from a man aged 40-49 years who had recovered from COVID-19. CDR3: CASSKAGVVGSPLHF. In DNA, the CDR3 is TGTGCCAGCAGTAAGGCAGGGGTGGTAGGGTCACCCCTCCACTTT.